Each of the 3 T cell receptor beta chains below was sequenced from the same sample in a study of T cell changes during pregnancy in multiple sclerosis. Measured with immunoSEQ multiplex PCR; TCRdb has only the in-frame clones, and not every one. The table records 45,000 to 55,000 clones, 80% to 95% of them present only once. The source was peripheral blood, collected after pregnancy. The receptors shown here come from a female donor with multiple sclerosis, enrolled in a pregnancy study.

This clone is judged medium-sized. This chain connects TRBV4-2 to TRBJ1-5; 7 nucleotides align to TRBD1. The CDR3 consists of 16 residues. The V segment lost 0 bases and the J segment 7 bases; nucleotides outside the gene matches: 9. In germline, CDR1 is LGHNA, CDR2 YNFKEQ. The CDR3, as DNA: TGTGCCAGCAGCCAAGATGGGGCGGGACAGCCCCAGCCCCAGCATTTT. As protein: CASSQDGAGQPQPQHF.

V gene TRBV7-9 combines with J gene TRBJ2-2, with 7 bases aligning to TRBD1. Germline assignment: CDR1 SEHNR and CDR2 FQNEAQ (reference sequence). The CDR3 extends over 14 amino acids. The J segment lost 5 bases and the V segment lost 5 bases, leaving 5 bases of the junction unmatched. The CDR3 DNA follows: TGTGCCAGCAGCGGGGGACAGTCTACCGGGGAGCTGTTTTTT. This translates into CASSGGQSTGELFF.

V is TRBV10-3 and J is TRBJ1-2; D is possibly TRBD1 (5 bases). Germline lookup yields CDR1 ENHRY and CDR2 SYGVKD. The V gene lost 4 bases and the J gene lost 4 bases, with 13 bases spanning the gap. The CDR3 runs 14 residues. The CDR3 loop is CAISGGGSLYGYTF. CDR3 nucleotides: TGTGCCATCAGTGGCGGGGGGAGCCTCTATGGCTACACCTTC.